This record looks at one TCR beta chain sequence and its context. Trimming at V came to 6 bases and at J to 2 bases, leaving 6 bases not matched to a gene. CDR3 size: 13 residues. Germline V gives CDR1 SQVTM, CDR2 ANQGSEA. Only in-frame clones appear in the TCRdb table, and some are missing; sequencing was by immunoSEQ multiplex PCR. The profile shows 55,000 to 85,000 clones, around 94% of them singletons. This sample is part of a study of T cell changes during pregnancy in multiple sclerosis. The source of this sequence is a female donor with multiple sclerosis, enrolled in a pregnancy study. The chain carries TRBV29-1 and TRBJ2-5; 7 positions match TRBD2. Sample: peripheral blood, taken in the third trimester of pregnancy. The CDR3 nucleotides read TGCAGCGTCTTACTAGCGAGGCAAGAGACCCAGTACTTC. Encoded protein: CSVLLARQETQYF.